This passage covers 10 T cell receptor beta chains from one sample sequenced in a study of blood T cell repertoires in COVID-19. Some clones are missing from TCRdb's copy, which holds only in-frame ones; the method was immunoSEQ multiplex PCR. The sample records 120,000 to 150,000 clones, approximately 84% being singletons. Sequencing was done on a sample of peripheral blood. The receptors shown here come from a human donor with acute or convalescent COVID-19. The donor label of this sample is uncertain.

The chain combines TRBV6-2 or TRBV6-3 with TRBJ1-2; D remains unclear. The V gene lost 4 bases and the J gene lost 2 bases, with 14 bases spanning the gap. Germline V gene lookup returns CDR1 MNHEY and CDR2 SVGEGT. This CDR3 is 15 amino acids long. DNA for the CDR3: TGTGCCAGCAGTTTGAGTGCTAGTCCCAACTATGGCTACACCTTC. Translated, it gives CASSLSASPNYGYTF.

This clone was picked up one time. V is TRBV6-6 and J is TRBJ2-2; 9 positions match TRBD1. The germline V gene encodes CDR1 MNHNY and CDR2 SVGAGI (reference sequence). The CDR3 is 15 amino acids. The V and J ends lost 2 bases and 6 bases, in that order; junction bases with no gene match: 4. CDR3: CASSYRTGDAGELFF. The CDR3 DNA reads as TGTGCCAGCAGTTACCGGACAGGGGATGCCGGGGAGCTGTTTTTT.

This chain joins TRBV7-3 and TRBJ2-1; 7 bases are a match to TRBD2. CDR1 and CDR2 from the germline V gene are SGHTA and FQGTGA. The V and J ends lost 5 bases and 1 base, in that order; junction bases with no gene match: 11. The CDR3 runs to 17 residues. This CDR3 is CASSPAERGGSYNEQFF. Written as DNA, the CDR3 is TGTGCCAGCAGCCCGGCCGAAAGGGGAGGGTCCTACAATGAGCAGTTCTTC.

The chain links TRBV18 to TRBJ1-5; D might be TRBD1 (5 bases). V shed 6 bases and J shed 6 bases, with 33 bases lying between them. The germline CDR1 and CDR2 sequences are KGHSH and LQKENI. The CDR3 totals 20 residues. Here the CDR3 DNA reads TGTGCCAGCTCCCCGGGACTCGGGACTGCCGAATATTCTCGAGGTCAGCCCCAGCATTTT. This codes for CASSPGLGTAEYSRGQPQHF.

This clone showed up just once. The rearrangement uses TRBV7-2 and TRBJ2-1, with TRBD2 matching over 9 bases. The V segment lost 2 bases and the J segment 5 bases; nucleotides outside the gene matches: 4. The germline V gene has CDR1 SGHTA and CDR2 FQGNSA. The CDR3 is 15 residues long. The CDR3 loop reads CASSLRGGGHNEQFF. CDR3 bases: TGTGCCAGCAGCTTACGCGGGGGGGGCCACAATGAGCAGTTCTTC.

In this sample, this clone turned up a few times. The chain employs TRBV10-3 and TRBJ2-3; D is undetermined. There are 15 residues in the CDR3. Trimming pared 6 bases from V and 0 bases from J, leaving 13 bases between. Germline V gene lookup returns CDR1 ENHRY and CDR2 SYGVKD. This CDR3 reads CAISPQSISTDTQYF. CDR3 nucleotide sequence: TGTGCCATCAGCCCTCAGTCGATCAGCACAGATACGCAGTATTTT.

V usage is TRBV4-1 and J usage is TRBJ2-7; 10 bases fit TRBD1. This CDR3 has 15 amino acids. Germline values: CDR1 MGHRA, CDR2 YSYEKL. The V gene end was trimmed by 1 base and the J gene end by 7 bases; junction bases not matched to a gene: 7. In nucleotides, the CDR3 is TGCGCCAGCAGCCAAGCCCGACAGGGGGCGGATGAGCAGTACTTC. Its protein is CASSQARQGADEQYF.

The chain employs TRBV6-5 and TRBJ2-7, with 8 positions matching TRBD1. V gave up 5 bases and J gave up 3 bases; unmatched junction bases: 6. CDR1 and CDR2 from the germline V gene are MNHEY and SVGAGI. The CDR3 runs to 14 residues. The CDR3 DNA reads as TGTGCCAGCAGTCTGACAGGGGTCGGCTACGAGCAGTACTTC. This encodes CASSLTGVGYEQYF.

This chain uses TRBV19 with TRBJ2-3; 9 nucleotides match TRBD2. After removal of 8 bases from V and 1 base from J, the junction contained 10 bases not matched to a gene. The germline V gene has CDR1 LNHDA and CDR2 SQIVND (reference sequence). This CDR3 comprises 16 residues. Here the CDR3 DNA reads TGTGCCAGTTCTAGTAGGCAGCGGGAGGGCACAGATACGCAGTATTTT. It encodes CASSSRQREGTDTQYF. The full variable domain, completed using reference TRBV19 and TRBJ2-3, is DGGITQSPKYLFRKEGQNVTLSCEQNLNHDAMYWYRQDPGQGLRLIYYSQIVNDFQKGDIAEGYSVSREKKESFPLTVTSAQKNPTAFYLCASSSRQREGTDTQYFGPGTRLTVL.

The chain has TRBV30 and TRBJ2-7, with D unresolved. From germline, CDR1 is GTSNPN and CDR2 SVGIG (reference sequence). The CDR3 is 13 residues long. Trimming left V 5 bases short and J 2 bases short, with 13 bases between. The CDR3 reads CAWLGRPPYEQYF. The CDR3 region has the DNA TGTGCCTGGCTCGGCAGGCCCCCCTACGAGCAGTACTTC.